One and the same sample provided the 15 T cell receptor beta chains below, sequenced in a study of cytomegalovirus exposure and HLA in healthy donors. 13 Jbeta primers and 60 Vbeta primers were used for the PCR. Clones were read by immunoSEQ multiplex PCR, and TCRdb kept only the in-frame ones, dropping some. The table records roughly 140,000 clones, about 75% of them present only once. The sequenced sample was PBMCs. These receptor sequences come from a woman aged 30 to 39 in good health and CMV-seronegative.

This chain joins TRBV11-2 and TRBJ1-4, with 9 bases identical to TRBD1. This CDR3 contains 19 residues. J lost 6 bases, V lost 5 bases, and 19 bases had no gene match. Germline assignment: CDR1 SGHAT and CDR2 FQNNGV. CDR3 in DNA: TGTGCCAGCAGCACATACAACAGTCAAAACCGGGACAGGGATGAAAAACTGTTTTTT. Protein product: CASSTYNSQNRDRDEKLFF.

The chain couples TRBV7-2 to TRBJ1-1, with a weak D call TRBD1 (6 bases). V was pared by 1 base and J by 1 base, with 13 bases between. Germline V gene sequence: CDR1 SGHTA, CDR2 FQGNSA. This CDR3 comprises 16 residues. The CDR3 sequence: CASSLGPTGRNTEAFF. Here the CDR3 DNA reads TGTGCCAGCAGCTTAGGTCCCACAGGGAGGAACACTGAAGCTTTCTTT.

The chain links TRBV18 to TRBJ2-3; possible D gene TRBD1, 5 bases. Germline-derived CDR1 and CDR2 are KGHSH and LQKENI. V was shortened by 4 bases and J by 0 bases, with 17 bases between the two germline ends. This CDR3 spans 17 amino acids. CDR3 in DNA: TGTGCCAGCTCACTCACCAGTTCACAGGATAGCACAGATACGCAGTATTTT. Residues: CASSLTSSQDSTDTQYF.

The chain employs TRBV7-6 and TRBJ2-3; D might be TRBD1 (5 bases). The CDR3 is 13 residues long. Germline V gene data show CDR1 as SGHVS and CDR2 as FNYEAQ. Trimming removed 2 bases from V and 5 bases from J, with 8 bases in between. The CDR3 DNA reads TGTGCCAGCAGCTTATTAGGGGAAGATACGCAGTATTTT. Its translation is CASSLLGEDTQYF.

This chain uses TRBV5-4 with TRBJ2-7, with TRBD1 matching over 12 bases. CDR3 length: 15 amino acids. The junction had 4 bases not matched to a gene; V was cut back by 4 bases and J by 2 bases. The germline gives CDR1 SGHNT, CDR2 YYREEE (reference sequence). CDR3 loop: CASSTGTGGPYEQYF. As DNA, the CDR3 is TGTGCCAGCAGCACCGGGACAGGGGGCCCCTACGAGCAGTACTTC.

The rearrangement joins TRBV28 to TRBJ1-4; D uncertain. V was clipped by 6 bases and J by 3 bases, with 14 bases between them. The CDR3 is 15 amino acids. Germline lookup yields CDR1 MDHEN and CDR2 SYDVKM. CDR3 bases: TGTGCCAGCAGCATCGTGAGAGGCTCTAATGAAAAACTGTTTTTT. It yields the protein CASSIVRGSNEKLFF.

The rearrangement uses TRBV6-1 and TRBJ2-7; possible D gene TRBD1, 6 bases. The germline gives CDR1 MNHNS, CDR2 SASEGT. The CDR3 consists of 18 residues. V was clipped by 4 bases and J by 4 bases, with 26 bases between them. This CDR3 is CASSAPGQNPAGRYEQYF. DNA for the CDR3: TGTGCCAGCAGTGCTCCGGGACAAAATCCGGCAGGGAGATACGAGCAGTACTTC.

This chain links TRBV11-2 with TRBJ1-2; D gene ambiguous. The CDR3 spans 14 residues. Deletions cut 5 bases from V and 2 bases from J, with 12 bases between. CDR1 and CDR2 from the germline V gene are SGHAT and FQNNGV. CDR3 residues: CASSLQQANYGYTF. As DNA, the CDR3 is TGTGCCAGCAGCCTTCAACAAGCGAACTATGGCTACACCTTC.

DNA of the CDR3: TGTGCCAGCAGTTACACCGGGACACCGAACACTGAAGCTTTCTTT. Its translation: CASSYTGTPNTEAFF. The chain employs TRBV6-5 and TRBJ1-1, with D maybe TRBD1 (6 bases). V was shortened by 2 bases and J by 1 base, with 11 bases between the two germline ends. In germline, CDR1 is MNHEY, CDR2 SVGAGI. This CDR3 contains 15 residues.

This clone was observed a few times. This chain links TRBV5-1 with TRBJ2-1, with no clear D. Trimming removed 1 base from V and 5 bases from J, with 13 bases in between. Germline loops: CDR1 SGHRS, CDR2 YFSETQ. This CDR3 contains 15 residues. DNA of the CDR3: TGCGCCAGCAGCTTGTTCGATTCAGACAACAATGAGCAGTTCTTC. It codes for CASSLFDSDNNEQFF.

The chain has TRBV9 and TRBJ2-1; D possibly corresponds to TRBD1 (6 bases). CDR3 length equals 14 residues. The germline V and J ends were trimmed by 4 bases and 8 bases, with 16 bases remaining between them. Looked up from germline, CDR1 is SGDLS and CDR2 is YYNGEE. The CDR3: CASSPQWQGYEQFF. The CDR3 nucleotides are TGTGCCAGCAGCCCCCAGTGGCAGGGGTATGAGCAGTTCTTC.

The chain couples TRBV27 to TRBJ2-3; 7 nucleotides match TRBD1. In germline, CDR1 is MNHEY, CDR2 SMNVEV (reference sequence). V shed 5 bases and J 6 bases; nucleotides not matched to a gene: 11. This CDR3 comprises 15 residues. The CDR3 DNA follows: TGTGCCAGCAGTGATCGGGACAGAACAGTTGATACGCAGTATTTT. This sequence encodes CASSDRDRTVDTQYF.

V is TRBV27 and J is TRBJ2-1; D is uncertain. This CDR3 spans 11 amino acids. V dropped 2 bases and J dropped 8 bases, with 4 bases sitting between them. CDR1 is MNHEY, CDR2 SMNVEV, per germline (reference sequence). The CDR3 region has the DNA TGTGCCAGCAGTTTACTCGATGAGCAGTTCTTC. As protein: CASSLLDEQFF.

This clone was observed a single time. J is TRBJ2-3 and V is TRBV5-1, with 8 bases lining up with TRBD1. This CDR3 has 14 residues. Germline CDR1 and CDR2: SGHRS and YFSETQ. V trimming: 4 bases; J trimming: 11 bases; junction bases outside the gene matches: 12. In DNA, the CDR3 is TGCGCCAGCAGCACAGACAGGGGAAACAAGTGGCAGTATTTT. It translates to CASSTDRGNKWQYF.

J is TRBJ1-4 and V is TRBV7-9, with a possible D match to TRBD1 (6 bases). CDR3 length equals 13 residues. Trimming stripped 9 bases from V and 3 bases from J, with 11 bases between. Germline assignment: CDR1 SEHNR and CDR2 FQNEAQ (reference sequence). The CDR3 nucleotides are TGTGCCAGTAAGGGGGATTCTAATGAAAAACTGTTTTTT. Its translation is CASKGDSNEKLFF.